This TCR beta chain was sequenced for a study of cytomegalovirus exposure and HLA in healthy donors. Study-wide points: Later work associated roughly 15,000 TCR beta sequences with HLA alleles at 0.05 false discovery rate.

The PCR ran on 60 Vbeta and 13 Jbeta primers. TCRdb keeps only in-frame clones here, not all; method: immunoSEQ multiplex PCR. The data hold fewer than 250,000 clones, with around 84% observed a single time. In this sample, this clone turned up once. No antigen is known for it. This CDR3 contains 14 residues. J was trimmed by 3 bases and V by 3 bases; bases with no gene match: 4. Germline V gives CDR1 KGHSH, CDR2 LQKENI. This receptor was taken from a woman aged 18-29 years in good health and CMV-seronegative. Sequenced sample: PBMCs. This sequence joins TRBV18 and TRBJ2-7; 8 nucleotides line up with TRBD1. The CDR3 nucleotides are TGTGCCAGCTCACCCGGACAGGGTGACTACGAGCAGTACTTC. Encoded protein: CASSPGQGDYEQYF.